This T cell receptor (beta chain) was sequenced during a study of OX40 agonist ivuxolimab in advanced cancers. Whole-study context: 40% to 50% of patients had received prior checkpoint inhibitor therapy.

The method was immunoSEQ multiplex PCR; TCRdb's version includes in-frame clones alone and lacks a portion of them. Of 78,000 or so clones listed, about 85% are singletons. The germline gives CDR1 MNHNY, CDR2 SVGAGI (reference sequence). This CDR3 spans 14 amino acids. Trimming at V came to 0 bases and at J to 4 bases, leaving 3 bases not matched to a gene. Findings and caveats of the study: People who partly responded at 0.1-3.0 mg/kg had some of the least clonal expansion seen. Low normalized T-cell clonal expansion also characterized some of the nonresponders.

In regard to this clone: Its antigen remains unidentified.

The clonotype comes from an adult with an advanced solid tumor such as melanoma, head and neck, liver or kidney cancer. The rearrangement joins TRBV6-6 to TRBJ2-7, with 7 bases lining up with TRBD1. Material: CD4+ or CD8+ T cells sorted from blood, obtained in a trial of the OX40 agonist ivuxolimab. Here the CDR3 reads CASSYSHRGYEQYF. The DNA of the CDR3 is TGTGCCAGCAGTTACTCGCACAGGGGTTACGAGCAGTACTTC.